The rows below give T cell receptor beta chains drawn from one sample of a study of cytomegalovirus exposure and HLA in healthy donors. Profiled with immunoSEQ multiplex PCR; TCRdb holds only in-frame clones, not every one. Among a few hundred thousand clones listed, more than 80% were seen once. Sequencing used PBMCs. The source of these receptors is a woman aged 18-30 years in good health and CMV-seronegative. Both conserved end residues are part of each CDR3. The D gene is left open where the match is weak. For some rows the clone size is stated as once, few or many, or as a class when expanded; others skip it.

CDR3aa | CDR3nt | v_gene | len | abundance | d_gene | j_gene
CASGSGANQPQHF | TGTGCCAGCGGGTCAGGGGCCAATCAGCCCCAGCATTTT | TRBV6-5 | 13 | few | NA | TRBJ1-5
CASSYSGMNTGELFF | TGTGCCAGCAGTTACTCCGGGATGAACACCGGGGAGCTGTTTTTT | TRBV6-5 | 15 | NA | NA | TRBJ2-2
CASSREIAETQYF | TGCGCCAGCAGCCGTGAGATAGCAGAGACCCAGTACTTC | TRBV4-3 | 13 | NA | NA | TRBJ2-5
CASSLGQGNVLYTDTQYF | TGCGCCAGCAGCTTGGGTCAGGGGAACGTACTTTACACAGATACGCAGTATTTT | TRBV5-1 | 18 | NA | NA | TRBJ2-3
CASSHRAEAFF | TGTGCCAGCAGCCACAGGGCTGAAGCTTTCTTT | TRBV6-1 | 11 | NA | NA | TRBJ1-1
CASSQAFAPERTQYF | TGCGCCAGCAGCCAGGCCTTCGCTCCTGAGCGTACGCAGTATTTT | TRBV4-1 | 15 | NA | NA | TRBJ2-3
CASSFLVGGVGNTIYF | TGTGCCAGCAGCTTTCTTGTCGGCGGGGTGGGAAACACCATATATTTT | TRBV7-9 | 16 | once | NA | TRBJ1-3
CASSQGKGERTYEQYF | TGCGCCAGCAGCCAAGGGAAGGGGGAGCGGACCTACGAGCAGTACTTC | TRBV4-3 | 16 | NA | NA | TRBJ2-7
CASTLMIAGGLNEQYF | TGTGCCAGCACCTTAATGATAGCGGGAGGCCTAAACGAGCAGTACTTC | TRBV5-4 | 16 | NA | TRBD2 | TRBJ2-7
CASSGQGDTEAFF | TGTGCCAGCAGCGGACAGGGAGACACTGAAGCTTTCTTT | TRBV9 | 13 | NA | TRBD1 | TRBJ1-1
CASSSGTSTDTQYF | TGTGCCAGCAGTTCGGGGACTTCCACAGATACGCAGTATTTT | TRBV6-5 | 14 | NA | NA | TRBJ2-3
CASRHDRGDETQYF | TGTGCCAGCAGACACGACAGGGGCGATGAGACCCAGTACTTC | TRBV2 | 14 | NA | TRBD1 | TRBJ2-5
CAAYPAGGPSYEQYF | TGTGCCGCCTACCCAGCGGGAGGGCCATCCTACGAGCAGTACTTC | TRBV28 | 15 | once | TRBD2 | TRBJ2-7
CSVVGGGGDTEAFF | TGCAGCGTTGTAGGAGGGGGAGGGGACACTGAAGCTTTCTTT | TRBV29-1 | 14 | NA | NA | TRBJ1-1
CASGVAAYEQYF | TGTGCCAGCGGTGTGGCAGCCTACGAGCAGTACTTC | TRBV28 | 12 | NA | NA | TRBJ2-7
CASSLTVAGLYNEQFF | TGTGCCAGCAGCCTCACAGTAGCGGGACTCTACAATGAGCAGTTCTTC | TRBV11-3 | 16 | NA | TRBD2 | TRBJ2-1
CASSAGQSSYNEQFF | TGTGCCAGCAGCGCGGGACAGAGCTCCTACAATGAGCAGTTCTTC | TRBV7-2 | 15 | NA | NA | TRBJ2-1
CASSQLEDREAFF | TGCGCCAGCAGCCAGCTTGAGGACAGGGAGGCTTTCTTT | TRBV4-1 | 13 | NA | TRBD1 | TRBJ1-1
CASSQEQGWGNQPQHF | TGCGCCAGCAGCCAGGAACAGGGTTGGGGCAATCAGCCCCAGCATTTT | TRBV4-3 | 16 | NA | NA | TRBJ1-5
CASARTSGTGELFF | TGCGCCAGCGCTCGCACCTCGGGCACCGGGGAGCTGTTTTTT | TRBV5-1 | 14 | NA | NA | TRBJ2-2
CSADSARDEQFF | TGCAGCGCGGACAGCGCCCGGGATGAGCAGTTCTTC | TRBV29-1 | 12 | NA | NA | TRBJ2-1
CASSAPGTTEAFF | TGTGCCAGCAGCGCTCCGGGAACGACTGAAGCTTTCTTT | TRBV9 | 13 | NA | NA | TRBJ1-1
CASSPLFTSTDTQYF | TGCGCCAGCAGCCCCCTTTTCACTAGCACAGATACGCAGTATTTT | TRBV4-3 | 15 | NA | NA | TRBJ2-3
CASSLASGRTSYNEQFF | TGTGCCAGCAGTTTAGCTAGCGGGAGAACCTCCTACAATGAGCAGTTCTTC | TRBV27 | 17 | NA | TRBD2 | TRBJ2-1
CASSINTGGRADTF | TGTGCCAGTAGTATAAACACAGGGGGCAGGGCGGACACCTTC | TRBV19 | 14 | NA | TRBD1 | TRBJ1-2
CASSPPGQGGEQYF | TGTGCCAGCTCACCACCCGGGCAGGGAGGCGAGCAGTACTTC | TRBV18 | 14 | NA | NA | TRBJ2-7
CASSLNRGEQYF | TGTGCCAGCAGTTTAAACAGGGGCGAGCAGTACTTC | TRBV28 | 12 | NA | TRBD1 | TRBJ2-7
CASSSQGGQGNYGYTF | TGTGCCAGCAGTTCACAGGGGGGACAGGGAAACTATGGCTACACCTTC | TRBV27 | 16 | NA | TRBD1 | TRBJ1-2
CASSPGATSTDTQYF | TGTGCCAGCTCACCTGGGGCGACTAGCACAGATACGCAGTATTTT | TRBV18 | 15 | NA | NA | TRBJ2-3
CASSLFLAGVGNEQYF | TGTGCCAGCAGTTTATTTCTAGCGGGAGTAGGAAACGAGCAGTACTTC | TRBV28 | 16 | NA | TRBD2 | TRBJ2-7
CASSLQGQVEEKLFF | TGTGCCAGCAGTCTCCAAGGACAGGTTGAAGAAAAACTGTTTTTT | TRBV2 | 15 | once | TRBD1 | TRBJ1-4
CAWSPRDIGNTIYF | TGTGCCTGGAGTCCCCGGGACATAGGAAACACCATATATTTT | TRBV30 | 14 | NA | NA | TRBJ1-3
CASSHQRDLPYEQYF | TGTGCCAGCAGTCACCAGCGGGACCTTCCCTACGAGCAGTACTTC | TRBV13 | 15 | NA | TRBD2 | TRBJ2-7
CATSSGQTNTGELFF | TGTGCCACCAGCTCCGGACAGACGAACACCGGGGAGCTGTTTTTT | TRBV15 | 15 | few | NA | TRBJ2-2